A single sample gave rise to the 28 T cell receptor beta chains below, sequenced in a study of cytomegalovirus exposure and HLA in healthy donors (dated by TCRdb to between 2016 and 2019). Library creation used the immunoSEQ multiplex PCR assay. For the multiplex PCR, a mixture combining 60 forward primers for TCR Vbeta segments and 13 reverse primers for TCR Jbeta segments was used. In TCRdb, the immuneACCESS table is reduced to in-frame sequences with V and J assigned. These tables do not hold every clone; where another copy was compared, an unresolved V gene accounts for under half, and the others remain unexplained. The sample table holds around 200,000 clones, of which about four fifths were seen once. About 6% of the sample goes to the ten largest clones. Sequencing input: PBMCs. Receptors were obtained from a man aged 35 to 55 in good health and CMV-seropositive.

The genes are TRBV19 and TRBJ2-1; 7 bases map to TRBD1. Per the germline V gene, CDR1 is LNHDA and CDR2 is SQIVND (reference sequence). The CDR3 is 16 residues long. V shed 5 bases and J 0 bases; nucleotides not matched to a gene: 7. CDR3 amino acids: CASSLQGKGSYNEQFF. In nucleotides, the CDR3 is TGTGCCAGTAGTTTACAGGGGAAAGGCTCCTACAATGAGCAGTTCTTC.

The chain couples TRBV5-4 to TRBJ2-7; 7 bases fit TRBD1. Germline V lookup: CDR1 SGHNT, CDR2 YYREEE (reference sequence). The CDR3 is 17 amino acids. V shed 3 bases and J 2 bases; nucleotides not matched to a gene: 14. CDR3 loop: CASSYLQGGFDAYEQYF. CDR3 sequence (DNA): TGTGCCAGCAGCTATCTGCAAGGGGGCTTCGACGCCTACGAGCAGTACTTC.

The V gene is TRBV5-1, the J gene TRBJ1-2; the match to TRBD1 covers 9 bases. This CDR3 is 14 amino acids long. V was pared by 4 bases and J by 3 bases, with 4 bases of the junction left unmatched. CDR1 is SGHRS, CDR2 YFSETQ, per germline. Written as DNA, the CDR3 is TGCGCCAGCAGCGCCGGGACAGGGTACTATGGCTACACCTTC. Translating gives CASSAGTGYYGYTF.

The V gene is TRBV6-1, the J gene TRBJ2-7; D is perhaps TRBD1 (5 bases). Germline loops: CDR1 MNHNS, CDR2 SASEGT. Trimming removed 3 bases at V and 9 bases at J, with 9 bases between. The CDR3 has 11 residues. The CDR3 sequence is CASSDTQGQYV. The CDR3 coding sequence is TGTGCCAGCAGTGACACCCAGGGGCAGTACGTC.

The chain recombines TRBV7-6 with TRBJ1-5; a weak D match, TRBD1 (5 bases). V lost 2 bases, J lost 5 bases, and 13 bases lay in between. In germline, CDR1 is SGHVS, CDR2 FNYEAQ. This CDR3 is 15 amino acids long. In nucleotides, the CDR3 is TGTGCCAGCAGCTTAAAGACAGTGCGCGATCAGCCCCAGCATTTT. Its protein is CASSLKTVRDQPQHF.

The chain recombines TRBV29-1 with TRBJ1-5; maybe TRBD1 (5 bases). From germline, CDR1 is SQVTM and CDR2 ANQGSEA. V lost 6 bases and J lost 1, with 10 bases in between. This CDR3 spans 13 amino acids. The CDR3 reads CSVQTASNQPQHF. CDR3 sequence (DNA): TGCAGCGTCCAGACAGCCAGCAATCAGCCCCAGCATTTT.

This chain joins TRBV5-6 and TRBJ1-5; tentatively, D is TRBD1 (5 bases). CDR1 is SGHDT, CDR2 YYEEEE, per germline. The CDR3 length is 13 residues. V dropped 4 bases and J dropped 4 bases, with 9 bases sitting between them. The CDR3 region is CASSKDTNQPQHF. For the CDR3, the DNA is TGTGCCAGCAGCAAGGACACTAATCAGCCCCAGCATTTT. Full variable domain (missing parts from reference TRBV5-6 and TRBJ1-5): DAGVTQSPTHLIKTRGQQVTLRCSPKSGHDTVSWYQQALGQGPQFIFQYYEEEERQRGNFPDRFSGHQFPNYSSELNVNALLLGDSALYLCASSKDTNQPQHFGDGTRLSIL.

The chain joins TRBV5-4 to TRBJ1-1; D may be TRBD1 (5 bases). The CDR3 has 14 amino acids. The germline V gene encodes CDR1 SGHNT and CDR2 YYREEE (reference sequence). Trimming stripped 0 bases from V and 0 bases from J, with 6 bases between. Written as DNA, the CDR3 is TGTGCCAGCAGCTTGGGACAGATGAACACTGAAGCTTTCTTT. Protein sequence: CASSLGQMNTEAFF.

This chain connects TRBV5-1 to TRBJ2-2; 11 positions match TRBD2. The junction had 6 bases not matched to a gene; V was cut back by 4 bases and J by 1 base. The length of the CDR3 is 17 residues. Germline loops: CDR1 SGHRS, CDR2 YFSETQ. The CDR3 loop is CASSPRTSGQNTGELFF. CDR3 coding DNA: TGCGCCAGCAGCCCCAGGACTAGCGGGCAGAACACCGGGGAGCTGTTTTTT.

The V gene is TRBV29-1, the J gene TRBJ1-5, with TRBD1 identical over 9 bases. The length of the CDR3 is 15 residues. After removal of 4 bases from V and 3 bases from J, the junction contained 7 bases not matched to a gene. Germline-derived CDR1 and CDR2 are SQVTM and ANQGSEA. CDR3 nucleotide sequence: TGCAGCGTTGGAGTAGGGACAGGGACCAATCAGCCCCAGCATTTT. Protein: CSVGVGTGTNQPQHF.

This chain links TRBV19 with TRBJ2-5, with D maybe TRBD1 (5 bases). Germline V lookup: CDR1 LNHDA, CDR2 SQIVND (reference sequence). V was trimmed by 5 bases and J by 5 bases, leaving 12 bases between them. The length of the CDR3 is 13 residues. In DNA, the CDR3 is TGTGCCAGTAGTGCCTCAGGGCTGGAGACCCAGTACTTC. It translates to CASSASGLETQYF.

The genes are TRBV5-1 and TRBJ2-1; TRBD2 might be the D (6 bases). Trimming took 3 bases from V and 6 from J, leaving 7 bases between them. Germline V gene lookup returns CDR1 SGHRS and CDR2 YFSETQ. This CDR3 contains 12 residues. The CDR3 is CASSWTINEQFF. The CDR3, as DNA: TGCGCCAGCAGCTGGACTATCAATGAGCAGTTCTTC.

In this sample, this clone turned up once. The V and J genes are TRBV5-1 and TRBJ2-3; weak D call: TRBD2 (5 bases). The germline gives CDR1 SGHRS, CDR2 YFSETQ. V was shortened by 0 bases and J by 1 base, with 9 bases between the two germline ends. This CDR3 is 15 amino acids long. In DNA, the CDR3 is TGCGCCAGCAGCTTGGAACTAGATCGCACAGATACGCAGTATTTT. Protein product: CASSLELDRTDTQYF. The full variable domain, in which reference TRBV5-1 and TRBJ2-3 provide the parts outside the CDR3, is KAGVTQTPRYLIKTRGQQVTLSCSPISGHRSVSWYQQTPGQGLQFLFEYFSETQRNKGNFPGRFSGRQFSNSRSEMNVSTLELGDSALYLCASSLELDRTDTQYFGPGTRLTVL.

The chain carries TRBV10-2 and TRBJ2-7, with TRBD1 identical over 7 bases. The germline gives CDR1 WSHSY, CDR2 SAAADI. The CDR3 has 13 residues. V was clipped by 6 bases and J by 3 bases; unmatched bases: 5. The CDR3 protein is CASSRDSFYEQYF. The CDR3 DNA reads TGCGCCAGCAGCCGGGACAGCTTCTACGAGCAGTACTTC.

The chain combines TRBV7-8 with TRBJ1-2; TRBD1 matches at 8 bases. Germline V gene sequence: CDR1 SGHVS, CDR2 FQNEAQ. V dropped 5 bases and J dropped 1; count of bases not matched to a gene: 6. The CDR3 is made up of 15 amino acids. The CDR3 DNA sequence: TGTGCCAGCAGCCTCCGGGACAGGCATAACTATGGCTACACCTTC. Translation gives CASSLRDRHNYGYTF.

The CDR3 DNA reads TGTGCCAGCAGCTTGATGACTAGCGGTTACAATGAGCAGTTCTTC. Translating gives CASSLMTSGYNEQFF. The chain carries TRBV7-3 and TRBJ2-1; 9 bases are shared with TRBD2. The ends lost 3 bases at V and 4 bases at J; junction bases unmatched: 4. Germline lookup yields CDR1 SGHTA and CDR2 FQGTGA. This CDR3 has 15 amino acids.

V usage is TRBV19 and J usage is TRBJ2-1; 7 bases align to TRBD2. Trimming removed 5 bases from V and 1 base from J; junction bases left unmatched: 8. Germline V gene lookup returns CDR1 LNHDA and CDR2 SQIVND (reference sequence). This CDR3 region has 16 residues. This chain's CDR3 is CASSSPAGNSYNEQFF. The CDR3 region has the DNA TGTGCCAGTAGTTCTCCAGCGGGGAATTCCTACAATGAGCAGTTCTTC.

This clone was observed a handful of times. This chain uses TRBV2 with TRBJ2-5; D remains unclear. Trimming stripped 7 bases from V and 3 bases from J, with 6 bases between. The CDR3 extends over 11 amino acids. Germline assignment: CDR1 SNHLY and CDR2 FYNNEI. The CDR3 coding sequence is TGTGCCAGCATCCTCGAAGAGACCCAGTACTTC. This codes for CASILEETQYF.

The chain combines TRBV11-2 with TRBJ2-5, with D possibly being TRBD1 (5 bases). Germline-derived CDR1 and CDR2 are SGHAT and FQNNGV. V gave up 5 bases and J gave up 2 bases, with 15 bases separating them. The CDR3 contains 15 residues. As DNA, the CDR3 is TGTGCCAGCAGCGTTAGAGTCGACAGTCAAGAGACCCAGTACTTC. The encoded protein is CASSVRVDSQETQYF.

CDR3 region: CASSQRTVQQLKEWELFF. Here the CDR3 DNA reads TGTGCCAGCAGCCAGCGGACAGTGCAGCAGCTCAAAGAGTGGGAGCTGTTTTTT. The chain uses TRBV7-9 and TRBJ2-2, with D possibly being TRBD1 (6 bases). The CDR3 runs to 18 residues. Germline CDR1 reads SEHNR; CDR2 reads FQNEAQ (reference sequence). Trimming removed 5 bases from V and 9 bases from J, with 28 bases in between.

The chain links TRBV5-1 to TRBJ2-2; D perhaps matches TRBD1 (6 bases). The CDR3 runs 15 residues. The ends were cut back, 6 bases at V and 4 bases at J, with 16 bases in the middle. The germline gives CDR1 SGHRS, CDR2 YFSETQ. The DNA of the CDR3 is TGCGCCAGCACCAAGGGGGTCGGTGGCACCGGGGAGCTGTTTTTT. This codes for CASTKGVGGTGELFF.

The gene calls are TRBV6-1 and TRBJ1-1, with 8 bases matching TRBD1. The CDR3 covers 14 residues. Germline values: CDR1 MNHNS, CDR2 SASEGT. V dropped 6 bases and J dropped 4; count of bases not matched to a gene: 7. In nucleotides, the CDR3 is TGTGCCAGCAGGGAATGGACAGGGAGCACTGAAGCTTTCTTT. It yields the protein CASREWTGSTEAFF.

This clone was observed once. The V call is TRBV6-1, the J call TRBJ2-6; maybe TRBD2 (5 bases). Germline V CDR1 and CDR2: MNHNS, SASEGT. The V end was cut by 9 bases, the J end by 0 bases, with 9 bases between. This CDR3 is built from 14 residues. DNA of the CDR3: TGTGCCAGTTCCCGGGACTCTGGGGCCAACGTCCTGACTTTC. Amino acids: CASSRDSGANVLTF.

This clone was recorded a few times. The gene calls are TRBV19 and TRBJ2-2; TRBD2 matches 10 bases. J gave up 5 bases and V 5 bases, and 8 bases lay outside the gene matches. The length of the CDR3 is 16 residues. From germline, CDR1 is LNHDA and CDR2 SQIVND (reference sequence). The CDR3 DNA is TGTGCCAGTAGTTACCTAGCGGGAGTGATAACCGGGGAGCTGTTTTTT. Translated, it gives CASSYLAGVITGELFF.

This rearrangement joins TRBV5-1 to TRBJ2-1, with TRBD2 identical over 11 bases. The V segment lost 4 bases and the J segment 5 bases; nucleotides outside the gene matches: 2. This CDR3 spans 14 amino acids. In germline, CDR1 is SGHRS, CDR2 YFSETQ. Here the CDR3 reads CASSGTSGDNEQFF. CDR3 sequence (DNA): TGCGCCAGCAGCGGGACTAGCGGTGACAATGAGCAGTTCTTC.

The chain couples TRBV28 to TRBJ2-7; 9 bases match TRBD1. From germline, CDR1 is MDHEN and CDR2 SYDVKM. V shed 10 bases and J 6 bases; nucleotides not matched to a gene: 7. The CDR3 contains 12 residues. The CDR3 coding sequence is TGTGCCACCCGACAGGGGGAGGGCGAGCAGTACGTC. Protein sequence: CATRQGEGEQYV.

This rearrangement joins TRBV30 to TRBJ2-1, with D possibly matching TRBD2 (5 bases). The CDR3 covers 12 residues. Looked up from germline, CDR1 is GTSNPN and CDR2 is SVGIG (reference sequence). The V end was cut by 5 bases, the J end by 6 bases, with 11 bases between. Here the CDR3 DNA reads TGTGCCTGGGAGGGTGGTGGCAATGAGCAGTTCTTC. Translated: CAWEGGGNEQFF.

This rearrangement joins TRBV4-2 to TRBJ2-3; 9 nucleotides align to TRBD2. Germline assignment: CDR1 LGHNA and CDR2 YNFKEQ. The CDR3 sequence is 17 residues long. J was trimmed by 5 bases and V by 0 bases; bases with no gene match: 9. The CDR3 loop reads CASSQDPAGGLLDTQYF. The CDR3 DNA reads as TGTGCCAGCAGCCAAGACCCAGCGGGAGGACTTCTAGATACGCAGTATTTT.